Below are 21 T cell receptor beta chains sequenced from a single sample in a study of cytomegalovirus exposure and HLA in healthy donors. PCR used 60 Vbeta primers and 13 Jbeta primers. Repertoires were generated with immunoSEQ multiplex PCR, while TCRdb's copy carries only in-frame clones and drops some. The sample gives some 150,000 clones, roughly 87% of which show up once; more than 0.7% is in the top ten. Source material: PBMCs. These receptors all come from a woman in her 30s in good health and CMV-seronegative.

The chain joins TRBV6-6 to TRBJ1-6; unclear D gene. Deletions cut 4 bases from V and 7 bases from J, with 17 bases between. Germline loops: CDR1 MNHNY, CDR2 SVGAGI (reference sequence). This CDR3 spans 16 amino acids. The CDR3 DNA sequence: TGTGCCAGCAGTTTCCAGGAAGCACCCCTCAATTCACCCCTCCACTTT. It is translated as CASSFQEAPLNSPLHF.

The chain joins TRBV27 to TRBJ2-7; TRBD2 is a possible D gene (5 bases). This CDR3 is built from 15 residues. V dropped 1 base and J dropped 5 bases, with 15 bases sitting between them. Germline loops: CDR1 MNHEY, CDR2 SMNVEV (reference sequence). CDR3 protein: CASSLYGRLSDEQYF. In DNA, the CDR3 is TGTGCCAGCAGTTTATATGGGAGACTTTCGGACGAGCAGTACTTC.

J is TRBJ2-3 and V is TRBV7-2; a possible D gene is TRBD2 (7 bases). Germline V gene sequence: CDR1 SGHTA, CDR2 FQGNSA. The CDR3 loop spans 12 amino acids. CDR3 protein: CASRGAADTQYF. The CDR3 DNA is TGTGCTTCTCGGGGGGCGGCAGATACGCAGTATTTT. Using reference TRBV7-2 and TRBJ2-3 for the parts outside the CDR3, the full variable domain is GAGVSQSPSNKVTEKGKDVELRCDPISGHTALYWYRQSLGQGLEFLIYFQGNSAPDKSGLPSDRFSAERTGGSVSTLTIQRTQQEDSAVYLCASRGAADTQYFGPGTRLTVL.

The CDR3 here is CASSLGAGGSYEQFF. The CDR3 nucleotides are TGTGCCAGCAGCTTAGGGGCGGGGGGAAGCTATGAGCAGTTCTTC. The V and J genes are TRBV7-6 and TRBJ2-1; 8 bases are shared with TRBD2. The CDR3 loop spans 15 amino acids. Trimming at V came to 1 base and at J to 8 bases, leaving 7 bases not matched to a gene. Germline V gene lookup returns CDR1 SGHVS and CDR2 FNYEAQ.

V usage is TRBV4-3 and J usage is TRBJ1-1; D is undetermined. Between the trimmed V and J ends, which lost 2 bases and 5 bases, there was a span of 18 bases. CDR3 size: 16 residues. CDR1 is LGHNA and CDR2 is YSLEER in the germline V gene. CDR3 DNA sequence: TGCGCCAGCAGCCAAAGGGAGGCGGGATCGAGGACTGAAGCTTTCTTT. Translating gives CASSQREAGSRTEAFF.

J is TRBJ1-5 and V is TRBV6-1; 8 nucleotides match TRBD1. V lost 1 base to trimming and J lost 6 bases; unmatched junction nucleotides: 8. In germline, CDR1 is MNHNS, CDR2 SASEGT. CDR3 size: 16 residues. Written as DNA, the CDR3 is TGTGCCAGCAGTGAAGGTCCGACAGGGGTTGGTCAGCCCCAGCATTTT. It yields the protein CASSEGPTGVGQPQHF.

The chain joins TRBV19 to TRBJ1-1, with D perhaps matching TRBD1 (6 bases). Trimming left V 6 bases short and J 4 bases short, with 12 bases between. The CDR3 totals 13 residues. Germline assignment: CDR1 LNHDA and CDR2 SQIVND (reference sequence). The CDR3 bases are TGTGCCAGTAGCGCCAGGGGCACCACTGAAGCTTTCTTT. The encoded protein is CASSARGTTEAFF. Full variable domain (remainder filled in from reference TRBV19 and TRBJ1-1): DGGITQSPKYLFRKEGQNVTLSCEQNLNHDAMYWYRQDPGQGLRLIYYSQIVNDFQKGDIAEGYSVSREKKESFPLTVTSAQKNPTAFYLCASSARGTTEAFFGQGTRLTVV.

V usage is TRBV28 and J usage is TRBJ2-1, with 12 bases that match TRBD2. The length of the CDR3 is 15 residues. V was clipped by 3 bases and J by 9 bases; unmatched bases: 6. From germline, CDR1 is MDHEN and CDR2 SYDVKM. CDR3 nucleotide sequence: TGTGCCAGCAGTTTGTCGCTAGCGGGAGGGTCTGAGCAGTTCTTC. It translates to CASSLSLAGGSEQFF. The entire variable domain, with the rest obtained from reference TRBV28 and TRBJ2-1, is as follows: DVKVTQSSRYLVKRTGEKVFLECVQDMDHENMFWYRQDPGLGLRLIYFSYDVKMKEKGDIPEGYSVSREKKERFSLILESASTNQTSMYLCASSLSLAGGSEQFFGPGTRLTVL.

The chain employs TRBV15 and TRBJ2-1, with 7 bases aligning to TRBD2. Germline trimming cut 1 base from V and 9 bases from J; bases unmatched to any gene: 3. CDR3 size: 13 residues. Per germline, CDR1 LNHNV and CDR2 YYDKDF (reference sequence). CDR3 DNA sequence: TGTGCCACCAGCAGAGCTGGCGGGAGTGAGCAGTTCTTC. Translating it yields CATSRAGGSEQFF.

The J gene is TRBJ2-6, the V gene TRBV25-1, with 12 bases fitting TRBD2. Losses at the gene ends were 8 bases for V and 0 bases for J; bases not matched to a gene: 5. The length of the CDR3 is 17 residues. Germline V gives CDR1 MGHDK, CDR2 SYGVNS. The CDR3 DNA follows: TGTGCCAGCGGGAGACTAGCGGGGGACTCTGGGGCCAACGTCCTGACTTTC. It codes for CASGRLAGDSGANVLTF.

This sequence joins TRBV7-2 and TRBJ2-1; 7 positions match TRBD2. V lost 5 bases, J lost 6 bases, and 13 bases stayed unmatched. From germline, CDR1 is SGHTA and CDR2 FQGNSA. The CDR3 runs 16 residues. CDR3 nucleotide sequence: TGTGCCAGCAGCGCCCCTTCGGGAGGAGGGACCAATGAGCAGTTCTTC. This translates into CASSAPSGGGTNEQFF.

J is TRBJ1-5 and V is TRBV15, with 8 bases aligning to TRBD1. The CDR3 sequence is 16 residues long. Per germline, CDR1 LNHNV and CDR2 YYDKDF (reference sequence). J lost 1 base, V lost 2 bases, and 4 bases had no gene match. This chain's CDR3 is CATSRRTGGSNQPQHF. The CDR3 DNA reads TGTGCCACCAGCAGACGCACAGGGGGGAGCAATCAGCCCCAGCATTTT.

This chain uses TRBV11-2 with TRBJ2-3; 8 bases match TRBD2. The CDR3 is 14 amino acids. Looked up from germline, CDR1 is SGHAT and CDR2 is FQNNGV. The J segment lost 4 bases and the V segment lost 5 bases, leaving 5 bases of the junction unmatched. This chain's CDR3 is CASSIGLASDTQYF. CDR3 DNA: TGTGCCAGCAGCATAGGACTAGCATCAGATACGCAGTATTTT. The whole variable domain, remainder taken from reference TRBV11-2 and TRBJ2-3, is EAGVAQSPRYKIIEKRQSVAFWCNPISGHATLYWYQQILGQGPKLLIQFQNNGVVDDSQLPKDRFSAERLKGVDSTLKIQPAKLEDSAVYLCASSIGLASDTQYFGPGTRLTVL.

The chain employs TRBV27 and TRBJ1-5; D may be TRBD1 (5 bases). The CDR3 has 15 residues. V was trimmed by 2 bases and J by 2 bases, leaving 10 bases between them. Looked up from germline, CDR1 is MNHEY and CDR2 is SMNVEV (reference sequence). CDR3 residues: CASSLSRGGNQPQHF. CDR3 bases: TGTGCCAGCAGTTTAAGCCGGGGGGGCAATCAGCCCCAGCATTTT.

DNA for the CDR3: TGTGCCAGCAGATTAGCGGGAGGATCCTACGAGCAGTACTTC. Protein sequence: CASRLAGGSYEQYF. V gene TRBV27 combines with J gene TRBJ2-7, with TRBD2 identical over 10 bases. The ends lost 6 bases at V and 1 base at J; junction bases unmatched: 3. Germline assignment: CDR1 MNHEY and CDR2 SMNVEV (reference sequence). The CDR3 spans 14 residues.

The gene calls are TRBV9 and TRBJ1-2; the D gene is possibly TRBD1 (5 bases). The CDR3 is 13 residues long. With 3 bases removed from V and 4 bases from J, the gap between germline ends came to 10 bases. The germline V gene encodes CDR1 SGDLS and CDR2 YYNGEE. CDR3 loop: CASSGVGGYGYTF. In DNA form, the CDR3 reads TGTGCCAGCAGCGGCGTGGGGGGCTATGGCTACACCTTC.

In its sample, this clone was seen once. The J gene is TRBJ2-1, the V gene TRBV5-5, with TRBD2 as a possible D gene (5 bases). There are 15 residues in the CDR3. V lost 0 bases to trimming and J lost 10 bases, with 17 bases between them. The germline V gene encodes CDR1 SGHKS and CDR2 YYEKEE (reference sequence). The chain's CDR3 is CASSLGRAGPREQFF. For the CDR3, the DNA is TGTGCCAGCAGCTTGGGTAGGGCGGGTCCGCGGGAGCAGTTCTTC.

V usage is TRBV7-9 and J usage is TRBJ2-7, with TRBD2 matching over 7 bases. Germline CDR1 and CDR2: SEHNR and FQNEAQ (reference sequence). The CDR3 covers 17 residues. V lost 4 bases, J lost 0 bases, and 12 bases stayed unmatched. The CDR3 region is CASSSPPSGKGSYEQYF. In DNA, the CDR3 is TGTGCCAGCAGCTCGCCCCCAAGCGGGAAGGGCTCCTACGAGCAGTACTTC. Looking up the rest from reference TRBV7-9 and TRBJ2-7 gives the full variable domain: DTGVSQNPRHKITKRGQNVTFRCDPISEHNRLYWYRQTLGQGPEFLTYFQNEAQLEKSRLLSDRFSAERPKGSFSTLEIQRTEQGDSAMYLCASSSPPSGKGSYEQYFGPGTRLTVT.

The CDR3 spells CASSLSPGNTIYF. The DNA for the CDR3 is TGTGCCAGCAGCTTAAGCCCTGGAAACACCATATATTTT. The chain recombines TRBV11-2 with TRBJ1-3; D gene uncertain. CDR1 and CDR2 from the germline V gene are SGHAT and FQNNGV. The CDR3 spans 13 residues. Trimming stripped 2 bases from V and 2 bases from J, with 4 bases between. The full variable domain, completed using reference TRBV11-2 and TRBJ1-3, is EAGVAQSPRYKIIEKRQSVAFWCNPISGHATLYWYQQILGQGPKLLIQFQNNGVVDDSQLPKDRFSAERLKGVDSTLKIQPAKLEDSAVYLCASSLSPGNTIYFGEGSWLTVV.

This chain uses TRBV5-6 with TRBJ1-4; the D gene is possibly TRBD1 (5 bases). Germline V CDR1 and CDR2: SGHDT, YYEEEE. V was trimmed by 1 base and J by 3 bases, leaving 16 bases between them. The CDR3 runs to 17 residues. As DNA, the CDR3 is TGTGCCAGCAGCTTGAGGCCCGGGGGGATGGCTAATGAAAAACTGTTTTTT. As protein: CASSLRPGGMANEKLFF. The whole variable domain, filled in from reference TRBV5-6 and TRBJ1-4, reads DAGVTQSPTHLIKTRGQQVTLRCSPKSGHDTVSWYQQALGQGPQFIFQYYEEEERQRGNFPDRFSGHQFPNYSSELNVNALLLGDSALYLCASSLRPGGMANEKLFFGSGTQLSVL.

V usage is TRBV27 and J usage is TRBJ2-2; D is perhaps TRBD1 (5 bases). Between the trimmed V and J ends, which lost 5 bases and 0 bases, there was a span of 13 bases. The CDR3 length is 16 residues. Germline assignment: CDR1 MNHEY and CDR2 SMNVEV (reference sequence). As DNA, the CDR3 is TGTGCCAGCAGTCCCTCGTTAGGGGCGAACACCGGGGAGCTGTTTTTT. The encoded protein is CASSPSLGANTGELFF.